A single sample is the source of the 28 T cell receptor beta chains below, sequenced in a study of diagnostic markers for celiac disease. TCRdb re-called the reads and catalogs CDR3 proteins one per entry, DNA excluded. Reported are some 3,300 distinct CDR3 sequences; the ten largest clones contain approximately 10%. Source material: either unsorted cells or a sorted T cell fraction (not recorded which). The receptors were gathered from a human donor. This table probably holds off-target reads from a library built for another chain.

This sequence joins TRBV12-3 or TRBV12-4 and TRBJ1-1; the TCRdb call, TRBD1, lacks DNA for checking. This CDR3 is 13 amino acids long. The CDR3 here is CASSPGGYTEAFF.

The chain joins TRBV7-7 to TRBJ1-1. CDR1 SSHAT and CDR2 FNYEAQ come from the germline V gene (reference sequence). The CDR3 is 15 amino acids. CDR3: CASSLGLGLTIAAFF. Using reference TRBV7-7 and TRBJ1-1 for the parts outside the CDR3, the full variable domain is GAGVSQSPRYKVTKRGQDVTLRCDPISSHATLYWYQQALGQGPEFLTYFNYEAQPDKSGLPSDRFSAERPEGSISTLTIQRTEQRDSAMYRCASSLGLGLTIAAFFGQGTRLTVV.

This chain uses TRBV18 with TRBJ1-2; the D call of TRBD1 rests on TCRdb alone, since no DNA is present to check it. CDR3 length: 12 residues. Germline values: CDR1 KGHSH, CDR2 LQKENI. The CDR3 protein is CASSGTGYGYTF.

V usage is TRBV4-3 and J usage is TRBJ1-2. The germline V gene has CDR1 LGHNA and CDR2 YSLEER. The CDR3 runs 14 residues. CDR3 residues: CASSQAHQDYGYTF.

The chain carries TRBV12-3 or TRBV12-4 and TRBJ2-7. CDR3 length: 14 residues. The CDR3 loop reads CASSFVGMVYEQYF.

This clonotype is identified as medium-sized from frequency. CDR3 region: CASTYFGGFSPLHF. This sequence joins TRBV12-3 or TRBV12-4 and TRBJ1-6; no DNA is available, so the TRBD1 call from TCRdb remains unchecked. The CDR3 runs to 14 residues.

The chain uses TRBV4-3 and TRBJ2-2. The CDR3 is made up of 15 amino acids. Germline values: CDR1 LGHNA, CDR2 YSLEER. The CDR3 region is CASSLSGVSAGELFF.

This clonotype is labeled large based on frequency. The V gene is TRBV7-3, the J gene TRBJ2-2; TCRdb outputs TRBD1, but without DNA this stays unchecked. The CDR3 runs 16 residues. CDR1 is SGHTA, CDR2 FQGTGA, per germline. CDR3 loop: CASSLVPGINTGELFF.

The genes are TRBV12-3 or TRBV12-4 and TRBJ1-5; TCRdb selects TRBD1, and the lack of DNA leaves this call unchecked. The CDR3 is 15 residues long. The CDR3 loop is CASSDPGGHNQPQHF.

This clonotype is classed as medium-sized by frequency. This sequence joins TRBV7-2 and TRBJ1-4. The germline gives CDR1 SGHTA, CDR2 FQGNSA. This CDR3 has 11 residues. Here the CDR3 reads CASSNGEKLFF.

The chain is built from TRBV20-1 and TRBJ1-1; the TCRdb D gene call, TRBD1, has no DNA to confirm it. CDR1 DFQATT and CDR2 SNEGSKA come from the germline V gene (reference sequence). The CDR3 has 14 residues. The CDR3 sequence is CSASRGAGLTEAFF.

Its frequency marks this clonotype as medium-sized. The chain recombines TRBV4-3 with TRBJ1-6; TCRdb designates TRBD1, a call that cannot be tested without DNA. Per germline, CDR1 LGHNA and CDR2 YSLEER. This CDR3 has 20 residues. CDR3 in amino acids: CASSQEWSGQGRVYNSPLHF.

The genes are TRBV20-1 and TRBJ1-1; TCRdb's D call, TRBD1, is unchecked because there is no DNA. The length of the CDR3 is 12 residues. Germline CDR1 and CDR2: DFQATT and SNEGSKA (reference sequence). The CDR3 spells CSASTGSTEAFF.

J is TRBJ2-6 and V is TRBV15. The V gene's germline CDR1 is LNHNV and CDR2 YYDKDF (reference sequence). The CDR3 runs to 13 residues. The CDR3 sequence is CATLRAGANVLTF. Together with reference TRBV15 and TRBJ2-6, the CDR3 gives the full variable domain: DAMVIQNPRYQVTQFGKPVTLSCSQTLNHNVMYWYQQKSSQAPKLLFHYYDKDFNNEADTPDNFQSRRPNTSFCFLDIRSPGLGDTAMYLCATLRAGANVLTFGAGSRLTVL.

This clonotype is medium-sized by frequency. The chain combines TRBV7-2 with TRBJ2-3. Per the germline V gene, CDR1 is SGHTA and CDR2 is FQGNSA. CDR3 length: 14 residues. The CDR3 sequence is CASRSRHSTDTQYF.

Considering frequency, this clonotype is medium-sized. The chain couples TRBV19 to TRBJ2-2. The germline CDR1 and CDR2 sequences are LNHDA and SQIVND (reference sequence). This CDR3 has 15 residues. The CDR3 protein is CASSKVFPNTGELFF.

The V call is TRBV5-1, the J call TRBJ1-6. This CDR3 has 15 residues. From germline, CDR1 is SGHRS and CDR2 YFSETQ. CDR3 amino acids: CASSLAGQEDSPLHF.

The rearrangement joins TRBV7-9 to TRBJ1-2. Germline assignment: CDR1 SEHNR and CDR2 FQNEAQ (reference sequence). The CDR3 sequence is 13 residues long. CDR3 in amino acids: CASSLDGLYGYTF.

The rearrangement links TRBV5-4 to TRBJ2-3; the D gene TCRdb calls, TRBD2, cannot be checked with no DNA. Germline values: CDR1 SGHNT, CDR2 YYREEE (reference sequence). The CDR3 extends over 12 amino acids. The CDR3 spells CASRLGGDTQYF.

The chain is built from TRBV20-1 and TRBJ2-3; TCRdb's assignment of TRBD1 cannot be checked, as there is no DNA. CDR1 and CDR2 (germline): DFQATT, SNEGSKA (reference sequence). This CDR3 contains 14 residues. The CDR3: CSALGQVRTDTQYF.

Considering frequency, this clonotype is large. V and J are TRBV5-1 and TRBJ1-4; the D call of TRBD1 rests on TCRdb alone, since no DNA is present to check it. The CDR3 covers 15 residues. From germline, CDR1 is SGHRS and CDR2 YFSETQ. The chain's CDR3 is CASSRTGAPNEKLFF.

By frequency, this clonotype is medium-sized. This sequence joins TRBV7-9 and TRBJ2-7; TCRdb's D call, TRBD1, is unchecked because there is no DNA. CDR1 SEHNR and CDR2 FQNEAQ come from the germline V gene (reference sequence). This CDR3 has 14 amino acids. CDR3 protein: CASSSYRASYEQYF.

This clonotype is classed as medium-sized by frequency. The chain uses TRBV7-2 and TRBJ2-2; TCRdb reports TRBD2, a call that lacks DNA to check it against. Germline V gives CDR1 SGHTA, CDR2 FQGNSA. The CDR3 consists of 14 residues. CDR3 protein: CASSPGPSAGELFF.

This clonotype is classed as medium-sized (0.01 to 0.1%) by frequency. The CDR3 protein is CASSQESGVMNTEAFF. The chain carries TRBV4-2 and TRBJ1-1. This CDR3 comprises 16 residues. Germline V CDR1 and CDR2: LGHNA, YNFKEQ.

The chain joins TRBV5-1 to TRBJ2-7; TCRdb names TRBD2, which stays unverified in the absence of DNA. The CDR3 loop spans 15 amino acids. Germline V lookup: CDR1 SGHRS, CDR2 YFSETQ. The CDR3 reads CASSSGLAGAYEQYF.

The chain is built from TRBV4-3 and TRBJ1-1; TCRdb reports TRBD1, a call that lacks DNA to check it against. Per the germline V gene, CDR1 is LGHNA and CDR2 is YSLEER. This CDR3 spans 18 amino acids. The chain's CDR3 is CASSPTRGQWGMNTEAFF.

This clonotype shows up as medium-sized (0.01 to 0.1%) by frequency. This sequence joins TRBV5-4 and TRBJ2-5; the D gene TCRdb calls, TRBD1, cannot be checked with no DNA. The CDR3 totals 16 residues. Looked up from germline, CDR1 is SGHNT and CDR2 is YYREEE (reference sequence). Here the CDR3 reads CASSYITGGGEETQYF.

The chain's CDR3 is CSVVEGSGNTIYF. The V call is TRBV29-1, the J call TRBJ1-3. The CDR3 is 13 residues long. Germline CDR1 and CDR2: SQVTM and ANQGSEA.